The entry below gives a single T cell receptor (beta chain) sequence along with its context. This clone was observed a single time. The antigen this receptor binds is unknown. At one boundary the junction diverges from the germline segment, which might be a read error. This sample was included in a study of T cells in localized non-small cell lung cancer (dated by TCRdb to 2020 to 2022). About the investigation overall: The study examined T cell repertoires in under 300 patients with early-stage NSCLC and compared tumors with uninvolved tumor-adjacent lungs. The cohort consisted of roughly 240 treatment-naive NSCLC patients whose localized lung tumors had been resected. A mean age of roughly 66 years was recorded for the NSCLC patients, of whom around 140 were male and about 100 were female.

TCR beta CDR3 regions were sequenced from DNA using the immunoSEQ Assay. The authors' pipeline ran thus. To compute T cell density, TCR beta template counts were normalized to usable DNA, which was estimated by amplifying housekeeping genes. The preseqR package was used to estimate richness by extrapolating to 400,000 templates for PBMC samples and to 120,000 templates for tissue samples. Clonality was defined by subtracting Pielou's evenness from one. To identify tissue-enriched TCRs, differential abundance testing was run on productive amino-acid clonotypes with a minimum total count of 5 and an alpha of 0.1. Repertoire overlap between compartments was quantified with the Jaccard Index and Morisita Overlap Index. GLIPH grouped TCR beta CDR3s together with public tetramer-defined viral CDR3s, and a viral motif had to include at least three viral sequences and also show V-gene enrichment. In its TCRdb copy, this immuneACCESS table keeps in-frame sequences only and misses some clones. Where compared with another copy, unresolved V genes explain less than half of these, and the others have no known cause. Clone size and V and J calls were adopted from that table, with D and trimming inferred from the DNA. This sample holds tens of thousands of clones; approximately 77% were observed only once. The top ten constitute about a sixth of the sample.

At diagnosis, peripheral blood, uninvolved tumor-adjacent lung and tumor were collected and were preserved as a mix of fresh-frozen and FFPE material. For TCR repertoire profiling, blood samples were analyzed as peripheral blood mononuclear cells. Results the study describes overall, beyond this receptor: Of the top 100 tumor clones, a median of approximately 60 were detected in paired uninvolved adjacent lung; some 28 were also among that lung's top 100. Higher T cell density in blood was associated with longer overall survival, whereas higher clonality in adjacent lung was associated with shorter survival. Because the study design was exploratory, TCR variables were selected using unadjusted p-values without false-discovery rate correction. Multi-region tumor sequencing was not performed, so intratumor heterogeneity could not be excluded. Uninvolved tumor-adjacent lung showed the highest T cell clonality, higher than tumor, which suggests more focused antigenic responses in the uninvolved tumor-adjacent lung.

The origin of this receptor is a man between 40 and 70 years old with stage I squamous cell lung carcinoma. The sample consisted of peripheral blood, taken before any cancer treatment.

The CDR3 reads as follows: CANSLEEDTALQFF. The sequence in DNA is TGTGCCAACAGCTTAGAGGAGGACACCGCTTTGCAGTTCTTC. The rearranged segments are TRBV7-9 and TRBJ2-1; the D assignment is uncertain and may be TRBD1 or TRBD2, with 5 bases supporting each. The cysteine opens and the phenylalanine closes a CDR3 of 14 amino acids. The sequence is cut down to CDR3 DNA, 42 bases in frame from base 1. CDR1 and CDR2 are read off the germline V gene (reference sequence) as SEHNR and FQNEAQ.